The TCR beta chain described here comes from a study of cytomegalovirus exposure and HLA in healthy donors. This PCR relied on a set of 60 Vbeta primers and 13 Jbeta primers. The repertoire was sequenced with immunoSEQ multiplex PCR; TCRdb's copy has only in-frame clones and lacks some. The table records under 200,000 clones, around 83% of them present only once. This clone was recorded once. Input material: PBMCs. This TCR came from a male donor in good health and CMV-seropositive.

The CDR3 sequence: CASSSSDRGREQFF. The CDR3 DNA sequence: TGTGCCAGCAGCTCATCGGACAGGGGTCGGGAGCAGTTCTTC. V and J are TRBV7-6 and TRBJ2-1, with 9 bases that match TRBD1. From germline, CDR1 is SGHVS and CDR2 FNYEAQ. This CDR3 comprises 14 residues. Unmatched junction bases numbered 8, after V lost 4 bases and J lost 10 bases.